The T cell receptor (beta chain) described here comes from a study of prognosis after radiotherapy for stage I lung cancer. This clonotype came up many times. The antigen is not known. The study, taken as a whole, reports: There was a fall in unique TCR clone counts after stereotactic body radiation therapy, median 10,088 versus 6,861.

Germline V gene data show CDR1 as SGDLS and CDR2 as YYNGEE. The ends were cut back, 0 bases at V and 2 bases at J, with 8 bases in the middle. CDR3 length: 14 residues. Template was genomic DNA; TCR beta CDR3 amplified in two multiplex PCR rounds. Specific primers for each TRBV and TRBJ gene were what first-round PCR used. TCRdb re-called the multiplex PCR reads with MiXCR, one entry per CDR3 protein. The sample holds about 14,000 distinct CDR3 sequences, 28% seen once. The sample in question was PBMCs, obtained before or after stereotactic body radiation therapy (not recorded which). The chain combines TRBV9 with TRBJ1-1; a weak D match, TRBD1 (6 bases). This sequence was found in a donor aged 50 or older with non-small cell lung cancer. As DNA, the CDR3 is TGTGCCAGCAGCGTAGTAGGGGGAAACACTGAAGCTTTCTTT. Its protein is CASSVVGGNTEAFF.